The rows below give T cell receptor beta chains drawn from one sample of a study of T cells in localized non-small cell lung cancer. Sequencing used immunoSEQ multiplex PCR; TCRdb keeps in-frame clones, though not all of them. The sample contains around 91,000 clones, 87% of which appear only once. This specimen consisted of peripheral blood, obtained before any cancer treatment. The receptors originated from a man aged 35 to 69 with stage I squamous cell lung carcinoma. Each CDR3 is given with its conserved first and last residue. Each record gives: J gene, V gene, D gene, CDR3 protein. The D gene is left open where the match is weak.

>TRBJ2-2|TRBV7-3|.
CASSLTGRLGELFF
>TRBJ2-7|TRBV12-5|.
CASGLIGAAYEQYF
>TRBJ2-2|TRBV5-1|.
CASSSPDRPGELFF
>TRBJ1-4|TRBV5-1|.
CASSLLGTNEKLFF
>TRBJ2-2|TRBV7-2|.
CASSLSKGNTGELFF
>TRBJ1-1|TRBV15|.
CATSRDGKPIEAFF
>TRBJ2-7|TRBV6-5|TRBD1
CASRPQGVSYEQYF
>TRBJ1-5|TRBV10-3|.
CAISDSSNQPQHF
>TRBJ2-7|TRBV4-1|.
CASSVLGFEEQYF
>TRBJ2-3|TRBV5-1|.
CASSLTGKSTDTQYF
>TRBJ1-6|TRBV7-7|.
CASSLLPNSPLHF
>TRBJ1-5|TRBV12-5|.
CASGLAGGQPQHF
>TRBJ2-7|TRBV27|TRBD2
CASGPELPPGLAGGLSSYEQYF
>TRBJ2-3|TRBV25-1|TRBD2
CASSEYTASGGGDTQYF
>TRBJ1-4|TRBV7-6|.
CASSLRGLDEKLFF